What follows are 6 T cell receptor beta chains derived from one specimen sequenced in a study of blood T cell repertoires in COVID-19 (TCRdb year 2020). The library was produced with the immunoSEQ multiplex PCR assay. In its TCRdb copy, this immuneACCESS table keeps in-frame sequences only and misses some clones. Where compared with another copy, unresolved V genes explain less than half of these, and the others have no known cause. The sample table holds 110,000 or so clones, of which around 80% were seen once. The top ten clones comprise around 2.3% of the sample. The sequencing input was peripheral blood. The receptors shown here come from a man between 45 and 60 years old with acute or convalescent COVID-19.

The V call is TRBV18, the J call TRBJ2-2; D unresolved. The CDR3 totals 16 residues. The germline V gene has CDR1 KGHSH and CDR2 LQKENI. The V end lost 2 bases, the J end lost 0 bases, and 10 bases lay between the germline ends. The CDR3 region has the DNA TGTGCCAGCTCACCAGAAACAGTGACGAACACCGGGGAGCTGTTTTTT. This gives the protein CASSPETVTNTGELFF.

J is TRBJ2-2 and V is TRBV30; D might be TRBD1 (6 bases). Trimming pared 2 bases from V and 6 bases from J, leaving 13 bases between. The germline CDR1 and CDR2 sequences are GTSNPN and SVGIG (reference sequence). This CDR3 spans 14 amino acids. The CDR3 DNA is TGTGCCTGGAGTCAGGACAGATCTGCCGGGGAGCTGTTTTTT. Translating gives CAWSQDRSAGELFF.

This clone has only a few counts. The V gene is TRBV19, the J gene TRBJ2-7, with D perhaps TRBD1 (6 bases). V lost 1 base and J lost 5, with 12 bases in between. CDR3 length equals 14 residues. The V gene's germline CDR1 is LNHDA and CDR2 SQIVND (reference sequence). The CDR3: CASSIAPTGNEQYF. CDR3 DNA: TGTGCCAGTAGTATAGCCCCTACAGGGAACGAGCAGTACTTC.

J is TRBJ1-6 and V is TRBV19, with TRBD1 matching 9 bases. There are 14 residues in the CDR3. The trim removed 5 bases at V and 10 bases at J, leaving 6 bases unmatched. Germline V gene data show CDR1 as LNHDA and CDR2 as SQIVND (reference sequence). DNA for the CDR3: TGTGCCAGTAGTCCGGACAGGGGCGGGTCACCCCTCCACTTT. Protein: CASSPDRGGSPLHF. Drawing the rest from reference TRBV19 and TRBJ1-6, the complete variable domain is DGGITQSPKYLFRKEGQNVTLSCEQNLNHDAMYWYRQDPGQGLRLIYYSQIVNDFQKGDIAEGYSVSREKKESFPLTVTSAQKNPTAFYLCASSPDRGGSPLHFGNGTRLTVT.

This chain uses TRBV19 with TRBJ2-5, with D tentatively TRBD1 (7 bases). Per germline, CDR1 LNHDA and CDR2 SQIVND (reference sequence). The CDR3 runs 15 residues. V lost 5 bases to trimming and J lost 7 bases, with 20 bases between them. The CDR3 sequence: CASSLRHRGGVTQYF. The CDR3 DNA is TGTGCCAGTAGTCTCCGGCACAGGGGCGGGGTGACCCAGTACTTC.

This CDR3 reads CASSESIGSGGFLPHEQYF. The CDR3 DNA reads as TGCGCCAGCAGTGAGTCGATTGGAAGCGGGGGGTTTCTCCCGCACGAGCAGTACTTC. The V call is TRBV10-1, the J call TRBJ2-7; 9 nucleotides match TRBD2. Trimming at V came to 0 bases and at J to 5 bases, leaving 17 bases not matched to a gene. The CDR3 runs 19 residues. The germline CDR1 and CDR2 sequences are WNHNN and SYGVQD (reference sequence).